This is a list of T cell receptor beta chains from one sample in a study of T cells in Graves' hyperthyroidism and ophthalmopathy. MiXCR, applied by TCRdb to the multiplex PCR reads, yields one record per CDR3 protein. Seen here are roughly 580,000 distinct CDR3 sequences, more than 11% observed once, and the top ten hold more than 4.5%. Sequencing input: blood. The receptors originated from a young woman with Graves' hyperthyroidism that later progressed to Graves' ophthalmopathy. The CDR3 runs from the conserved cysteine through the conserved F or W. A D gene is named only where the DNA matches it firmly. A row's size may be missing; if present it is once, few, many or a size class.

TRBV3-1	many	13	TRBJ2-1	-	TGTGCCAGCAGCCAAGTCTATGGCCATGAGCAGTTCTTC	CASSQVYGHEQFF
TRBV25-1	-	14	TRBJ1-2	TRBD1	TGTGCCAGCAGTAAAGGACAGGCGGCAGGAGGCTACACCTTC	CASSKGQAAGGYTF
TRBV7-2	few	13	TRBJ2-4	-	TGTGCCAGCAGCTCGGGTGTTGGGGCCATTCAGTACTTC	CASSSGVGAIQYF
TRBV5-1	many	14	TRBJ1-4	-	TGCGCCAGCCGACCCGGAACAACTAATGAAAAACTGTTTTTT	CASRPGTTNEKLFF
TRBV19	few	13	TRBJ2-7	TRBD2	TGTGCCAGTAGTATTGGGGGGGAGAGCGAGCAGTACTTC	CASSIGGESEQYF
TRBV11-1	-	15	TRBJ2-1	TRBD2	TGTGCCAGCAGCTTTAGTCTAGCGGGAGTGGATGAGCAGTTCTTC	CASSFSLAGVDEQFF
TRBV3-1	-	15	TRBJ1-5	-	TGTGCCAGCAGCCAAGCGTCTGGGGGCAATCAGCCCCAGCATTTT	CASSQASGGNQPQHF
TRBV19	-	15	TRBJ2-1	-	TGTGCCAGTAACCTCGGGACGGCGAGCGGCAATGAGCAGTTCTTC	CASNLGTASGNEQFF
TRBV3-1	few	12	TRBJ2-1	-	TGTGCCAGCACCTCCGACCCCAGGGAGCAGTTCTTC	CASTSDPREQFF
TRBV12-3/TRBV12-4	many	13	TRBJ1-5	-	TGTGCCAGTGCCCCGGGGCCAGGAGGGCCCCAGCATTTT	CASAPGPGGPQHF
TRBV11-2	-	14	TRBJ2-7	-	TGTGCCAGCAGCCAATATTCCGGACGATACGAGCAGTACTTC	CASSQYSGRYEQYF
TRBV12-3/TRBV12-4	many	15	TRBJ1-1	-	TGTGCCAGCAGCCTCCGAGGGGGGCGCGACACTGAAGCTTTCTTT	CASSLRGGRDTEAFF
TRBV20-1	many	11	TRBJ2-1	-	TGCAGTGCTGAGACAGCATGGGAGCAGTTCTTC	CSAETAWEQFF
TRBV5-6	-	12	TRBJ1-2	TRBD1	TGTGCCAGCAGCCCAGGGACAGGGGCCGTCACCTTC	CASSPGTGAVTF
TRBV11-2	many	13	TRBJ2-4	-	TGTGCCAGCAGCTTAGAAAGGGGGAACATTCAGTACTTC	CASSLERGNIQYF
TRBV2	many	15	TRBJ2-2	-	TGTGCCAGCATGGAAGAACAATCGAACACCGGGGAGCTGTTTTTT	CASMEEQSNTGELFF
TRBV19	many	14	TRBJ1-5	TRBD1	TGTGCCAGTAGCACGGACAGGGAAAATCAGCCCCAGCATTTT	CASSTDRENQPQHF
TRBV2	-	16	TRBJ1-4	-	TGTGCCAGCAGTGCGGAAGCTATTGCAACTAATGAAAAACTGTTTTTT	CASSAEAIATNEKLFF
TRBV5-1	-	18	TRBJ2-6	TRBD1	TGCGCCAGCAGCTTGAGGACAGGGTCCCTCTCTGGGACCAACGTCCTGACTTTC	CASSLRTGSLSGTNVLTF
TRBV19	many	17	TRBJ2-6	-	TGTGCCAGCCAACCATACCAACAGGGCTCTGGGGCCAACGTCCTGACTTTC	CASQPYQQGSGANVLTF
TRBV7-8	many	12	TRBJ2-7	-	TGTGCCAGCAGCTTACAGGACAACGGGCAGTACTTC	CASSLQDNGQYF
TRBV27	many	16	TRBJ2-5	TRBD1	TGTGCCAGCAGTTTATCAGACAGGGCGCGCCAAGAGACCCAGTACTTC	CASSLSDRARQETQYF
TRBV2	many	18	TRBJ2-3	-	TGTGCCAGCAGTGAGGCCCAAGGGGGGACAGCTAGCACAGATACGCAGTATTTT	CASSEAQGGTASTDTQYF
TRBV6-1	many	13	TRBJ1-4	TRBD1	TGTGCCAGCACGGACAGGGGAAATGAAAAACTGTTTTTT	CASTDRGNEKLFF
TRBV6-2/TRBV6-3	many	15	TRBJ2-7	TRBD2	TGTGCCAGCAGACTACAAGCGGGAGGCTTATACGAGCAGTACTTC	CASRLQAGGLYEQYF
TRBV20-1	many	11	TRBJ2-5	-	TGCAGTGCTGGTTTCCAAGAGACCCAGTACTTC	CSAGFQETQYF
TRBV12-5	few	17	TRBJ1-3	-	TGTGCTAGTGGTTTGGTACTCAGATCTTTCTCTGGAAACACCATATATTTT	CASGLVLRSFSGNTIYF
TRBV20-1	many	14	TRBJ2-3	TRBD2	TGCAGTGCTGCAAGCGGGGGGGGCACAGATACGCAGTATTTT	CSAASGGGTDTQYF
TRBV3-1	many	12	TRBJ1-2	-	TGTGCCAGCAGCCAAGGTAATCAACTCTACACCTTC	CASSQGNQLYTF
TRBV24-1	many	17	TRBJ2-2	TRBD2	TGTGCCACCAGTGATTTACGCCTAGCGGGGGACACCGGGGAGCTGTTTTTT	CATSDLRLAGDTGELFF
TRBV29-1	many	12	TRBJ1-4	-	TGCAGCGTAGGGTTAAATAATGAAAAACTGTTTTTT	CSVGLNNEKLFF
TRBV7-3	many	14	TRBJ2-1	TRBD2	TGTGCCAGCAGCACGACTAGCGGGAGGGCCGGGTGGTTCTTC	CASSTTSGRAGWFF
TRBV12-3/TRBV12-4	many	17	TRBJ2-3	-	TGTGCCAGCAGTGGGGGCGGGCCTTCCCCAAGCACAGATACGCAGTATTTT	CASSGGGPSPSTDTQYF
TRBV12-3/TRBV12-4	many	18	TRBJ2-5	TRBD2	TGTGCCAGCAGTTTGGCGGGACTAGCGGTTTTAACCGGGGAGACCCAGTACTTC	CASSLAGLAVLTGETQYF
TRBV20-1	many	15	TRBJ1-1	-	TGCAGTGTATGGGATGGGCAAAGGACGAACACTGAAGCTTTCTTT	CSVWDGQRTNTEAFF
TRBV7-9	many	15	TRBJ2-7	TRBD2	TGTGCCAGCAGCGTCCGACTAGCCGGACGGTACGAGCAGTACTTC	CASSVRLAGRYEQYF
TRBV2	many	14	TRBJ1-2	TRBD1	TGTGCCAGCAGTGTTCAACAGGGGGCAAATGGCTACACCTTC	CASSVQQGANGYTF
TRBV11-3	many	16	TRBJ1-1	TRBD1	TGTGCCAGCAGCTTACGGACAGGGTCCATGAACACTGAAGCTTTCTTT	CASSLRTGSMNTEAFF
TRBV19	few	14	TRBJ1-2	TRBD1	TGTGCCAGTAGTATTGACAGGGGATGGTATGGCTACACCTTC	CASSIDRGWYGYTF
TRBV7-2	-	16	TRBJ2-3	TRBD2	TGTGCCAGCAGCTTAGAAGCGGGAACTGGGGCCAATACGCAGTATTTT	CASSLEAGTGANTQYF
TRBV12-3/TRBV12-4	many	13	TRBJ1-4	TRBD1	TGTGCCAGCAGTACAGGGGGCGGGGAAAAACTGTTTTTT	CASSTGGGEKLFF
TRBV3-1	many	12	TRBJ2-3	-	TGTGCCAGCAGCCAAGAGACTGATACGCAGTATTTT	CASSQETDTQYF
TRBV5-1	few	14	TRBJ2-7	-	TGCGCCAGCAGCGGAGACTCGCCGGGACACGAGCAGTACTTC	CASSGDSPGHEQYF
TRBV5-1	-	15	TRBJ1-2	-	TGCGCCAGCATCCCCGGGGCAGGAGCTAACTATGGCTACACCTTC	CASIPGAGANYGYTF
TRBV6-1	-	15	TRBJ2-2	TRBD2	TGTGCCAGCAAGGCGGGAGGTACCGTTCCCGGGGAGCTGTTTTTT	CASKAGGTVPGELFF
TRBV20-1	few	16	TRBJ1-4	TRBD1	TGCAGTGCCCCCGGGGGGGGGGGACAGATTAATGAAAAACTGTTTTTT	CSAPGGGGQINEKLFF
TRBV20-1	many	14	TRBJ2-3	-	TGCAGTGGGGCAGGGCAGCTCAGCACAGATACGCAGTATTTT	CSGAGQLSTDTQYF
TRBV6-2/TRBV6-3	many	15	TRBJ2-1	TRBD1	TGTGCCAGCAGTTACGCGGACAGGAGGTTCGATGAGCAGTTCTTC	CASSYADRRFDEQFF
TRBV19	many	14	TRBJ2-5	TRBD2	TGTGCCAGTAGAGTCTCGGGGGGCCAAGAGACCCAGTACTTC	CASRVSGGQETQYF
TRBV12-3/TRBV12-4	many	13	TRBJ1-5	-	TGTGCCAGCAGTTCTCGACAGCCTCAGCCCCAGCATTTT	CASSSRQPQPQHF
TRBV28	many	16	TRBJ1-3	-	TGTGCCAGCAGTTTGGACCTCCGCCTCTCTGGAAACACCATATATTTT	CASSLDLRLSGNTIYF
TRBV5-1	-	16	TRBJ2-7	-	TGCGCCAGCAGCCTCACGGAAACCGTTTTTTCCTACGAGCAGTACTTC	CASSLTETVFSYEQYF